This TCR beta chain was documented in a study of T cells after yellow fever vaccination. TCRdb reanalysed the 5' RACE reads using MiXCR and keeps one entry per CDR3 protein. Of fewer than 450,000 distinct CDR3 sequences listed, about 4% were seen once; the top ten hold approximately 25%. The CDR3 consists of 14 residues. CDR1 and CDR2 (germline): SGHKS, YYEKEE (reference sequence). V was cut by 4 bases and J by 2 bases, with 13 bases left in between. Many counts were recorded for this clonotype. The sample consisted of PBMCs, taken 5 days after the yellow fever booster vaccination. This receptor was obtained from a man in his late teens or twenties who received the YFV17D yellow fever vaccine. The rearrangement joins TRBV5-5 to TRBJ2-7; perhaps TRBD2 as D (6 bases). CDR3 residues: CASSTGLPTYEQYV. For the CDR3, the DNA is TGTGCCAGCAGCACGGGACTTCCGACCTACGAGCAGTACGTC.